One sample yielded the 24 T cell receptor beta chains listed below, sequenced in a study of blood T cell repertoires in COVID-19 (dated by TCRdb to 2020 to 2021). The library came from the immunoSEQ multiplex PCR assay. As stored in TCRdb, this immuneACCESS dataset retains in-frame rearrangements with V and J assigned. A fraction of the clones does not appear; measured against another copy, unresolved V genes explain less than half of the discrepancy, and the remainder lacks a known reason. This sample holds about 410,000 clones; 75% to 90% were observed only once. Under 1.5% of the sample lies in the top ten. The sample comprised peripheral blood. The source of these receptors is a woman aged 25 to 39 with active or convalescent COVID-19.

The J gene is TRBJ2-1, the V gene TRBV7-9; weak D call: TRBD1 (6 bases). The CDR3 extends over 15 amino acids. Germline assignment: CDR1 SEHNR and CDR2 FQNEAQ (reference sequence). The germline V and J ends were trimmed by 0 bases and 3 bases, with 9 bases remaining between them. The CDR3 sequence is CASSLAKGDYNEQFF. The CDR3 DNA is TGTGCCAGCAGCTTAGCAAAGGGGGACTACAATGAGCAGTTCTTC. The full variable domain, with the rest looked up from reference TRBV7-9 and TRBJ2-1, is DTGVSQNPRHKITKRGQNVTFRCDPISEHNRLYWYRQTLGQGPEFLTYFQNEAQLEKSRLLSDRFSAERPKGSFSTLEIQRTEQGDSAMYLCASSLAKGDYNEQFFGPGTRLTVL.

This rearrangement joins TRBV6-1 to TRBJ2-7, with 8 bases aligning to TRBD2. The CDR3 is 16 amino acids. Germline V gives CDR1 MNHNS, CDR2 SASEGT. The junction had 10 bases not matched to a gene; V was cut back by 3 bases and J by 3 bases. CDR3 DNA: TGTGCCAGCAGTGATTTTAGGACTAGCAGGAGCTACGAGCAGTACTTC. It is translated as CASSDFRTSRSYEQYF.

The chain employs TRBV3-1 (or the pseudogene TRBV3-2) and TRBJ2-5, with D perhaps TRBD2 (5 bases). CDR1 LGHDT and CDR2 YNNKEL come from the germline V gene (reference sequence). Trimming took off 2 bases at V and 5 bases at J, with 9 bases between the two ends. There are 13 residues in the CDR3. CDR3 in amino acids: CASSQYTGETQYF. The CDR3 region has the DNA TGTGCCAGCAGCCAATATACGGGGGAGACCCAGTACTTC.

This chain uses TRBV28 with TRBJ2-7; D uncertain. The CDR3 length is 11 residues. Germline lookup yields CDR1 MDHEN and CDR2 SYDVKM. V dropped 4 bases and J dropped 1 base, with 2 bases sitting between them. CDR3 in amino acids: CASSSSYEQYF. In DNA, the CDR3 is TGTGCCAGCAGTTCTTCCTACGAGCAGTACTTC.

The rearrangement links TRBV6-5 to TRBJ2-2, with D possibly being TRBD2 (5 bases). In germline, CDR1 is MNHEY, CDR2 SVGAGI. There are 15 residues in the CDR3. V lost 0 bases and J lost 4, with 9 bases in between. The CDR3 sequence: CASSYSPGVTGELFF. The CDR3 DNA is TGTGCCAGCAGTTACTCGCCCGGGGTCACCGGGGAGCTGTTTTTT.

The chain is built from TRBV27 and TRBJ1-4, with 8 nucleotides matching TRBD1. Trimming took 1 base from V and 7 from J; bases not matched to a gene: 14. Germline V lookup: CDR1 MNHEY, CDR2 SMNVEV (reference sequence). The CDR3 length is 18 residues. CDR3 nucleotides: TGTGCCAGCAGTTTATGGCCCTCTGACAGGGGAAAAAGTGAAAAACTGTTTTTT. This translates into CASSLWPSDRGKSEKLFF.

The chain combines TRBV9 with TRBJ2-1; 14 bases are shared with TRBD2. From germline, CDR1 is SGDLS and CDR2 YYNGEE. The CDR3 is 18 residues long. The V and J ends lost 0 bases and 8 bases, in that order; junction bases with no gene match: 10. CDR3 sequence reads: CASSVEGVRLAGGHEQFF. CDR3 in DNA: TGTGCCAGCAGCGTAGAGGGGGTAAGACTAGCGGGAGGGCATGAGCAGTTCTTC.

The CDR3 nucleotides are TGTGCCAGCAGCCGCGACGGAGGAAGGTATGGCTACACCTTC. It encodes CASSRDGGRYGYTF. This chain joins TRBV14 and TRBJ1-2; D is ambiguous. The CDR3 length is 14 residues. Germline V CDR1 and CDR2: SGHDN, FVKESK. Between the trimmed V and J ends, which lost 4 bases and 5 bases, there was a span of 14 bases.

This rearrangement joins TRBV5-4 to TRBJ1-2; possibly TRBD1 for D (6 bases). The CDR3 extends over 14 amino acids. CDR1 is SGHNT and CDR2 is YYREEE in the germline V gene (reference sequence). V was cut by 4 bases and J by 6 bases, with 16 bases left in between. The CDR3 region has the DNA TGTGCCAGCAGCGCGCGACAGGCGGACAATGGCTACACCTTC. Translated, it gives CASSARQADNGYTF.

The chain uses TRBV4-1 and TRBJ2-7, with 7 bases identical to TRBD1. Germline assignment: CDR1 MGHRA and CDR2 YSYEKL. V gave up 3 bases and J gave up 4 bases; unmatched junction bases: 9. The CDR3 sequence is 15 residues long. As DNA, the CDR3 is TGCGCCAGCAGCCACCCTACAGGGGCGAGATACGAGCAGTACTTC. This encodes CASSHPTGARYEQYF.

The V gene is TRBV11-2, the J gene TRBJ2-6; the D is unclear. Germline CDR1 reads SGHAT; CDR2 reads FQNNGV. Trimming cost V 1 base and J 0 bases, with 4 bases left between them. This CDR3 is built from 15 residues. DNA for the CDR3: TGTGCCAGCAGCTTAGCGTTCTCTGGGGCCAACGTCCTGACTTTC. The encoded protein is CASSLAFSGANVLTF.

J is TRBJ2-4 and V is TRBV10-1; no reliable D call. CDR3 size: 16 residues. Trimming took off 0 bases at V and 4 bases at J, with 13 bases between the two ends. CDR1 and CDR2 from the germline V gene are WNHNN and SYGVQD (reference sequence). The CDR3 DNA reads as TGCGCCAGCAGTGAGTCAAGTTATGGGCAGAAAAACATTCAGTACTTC. This sequence encodes CASSESSYGQKNIQYF.

This rearrangement joins TRBV24-1 to TRBJ1-2, with D perhaps matching TRBD1 (6 bases). V was trimmed by 7 bases and J by 5 bases, leaving 13 bases between them. The CDR3 loop spans 13 amino acids. Looked up from germline, CDR1 is KGHDR and CDR2 is SFDVKD. The CDR3 protein is CATSPGVGYGYTF. In DNA, the CDR3 is TGTGCCACCAGCCCAGGGGTCGGGTATGGCTACACCTTC.

The chain links TRBV9 to TRBJ2-1, with 13 bases that match TRBD2. Germline V gene lookup returns CDR1 SGDLS and CDR2 YYNGEE. The ends lost 3 bases at V and 2 bases at J; junction bases unmatched: 5. This CDR3 contains 17 residues. CDR3 bases: TGTGCCAGCAGCGAGGGGACTAGCGGGACAACCTACAATGAGCAGTTCTTC. This translates into CASSEGTSGTTYNEQFF.

The V gene is TRBV5-1, the J gene TRBJ2-3, with 9 bases that match TRBD1. Trimming removed 0 bases from V and 5 bases from J; junction bases left unmatched: 4. Germline V lookup: CDR1 SGHRS, CDR2 YFSETQ. The CDR3 runs to 15 residues. The CDR3 DNA reads TGCGCCAGCAGCTTGGGGGACAGGGAACAAGATACGCAGTATTTT. It specifies CASSLGDREQDTQYF.

This clone has only one observation. CDR3 DNA: TGTGCCAGCAGCGAAACGGGGACTAGCGGAAACAATGAGCAGTTCTTC. Its protein product is CASSETGTSGNNEQFF. The chain carries TRBV7-9 and TRBJ2-1; 11 nucleotides agree with TRBD2. V was pared by 5 bases and J by 5 bases, with 8 bases of the junction left unmatched. The CDR3 is 16 residues long. The germline gives CDR1 SEHNR, CDR2 FQNEAQ (reference sequence).

This rearrangement joins TRBV5-1 to TRBJ2-7; possible D gene TRBD1, 6 bases. Deletions cut 2 bases from V and 1 base from J, with 13 bases between. This CDR3 has 15 amino acids. The germline gives CDR1 SGHRS, CDR2 YFSETQ. CDR3 region: CASSLLDSVSYEQYF. CDR3 nucleotides: TGCGCCAGCAGCTTATTGGACAGCGTATCCTACGAGCAGTACTTC.

The genes are TRBV21-1 and TRBJ2-7; the listed D gene, TRBD1, was not tested against the DNA. TRBV21-1 counts as a pseudogene. There are 11 residues in the CDR3. CDR3 protein: CRGGRTYEQYF. The CDR3 DNA sequence: TGTAGAGGGGGCAGGACCTACGAGCAGTACTTC.

The chain recombines TRBV5-1 with TRBJ2-4; 11 bases align to TRBD2. CDR3 size: 15 residues. The V gene's germline CDR1 is SGHRS and CDR2 YFSETQ. V shed 5 bases, J shed 0 bases, and the junction held 1 base outside the gene matches. CDR3 sequence (DNA): TGCGCCAGCAGAGGACTAGCGGGAGCCAAAAACATTCAGTACTTC. This gives the protein CASRGLAGAKNIQYF.

Worth noting for this clone: Other DNA sequences in this sample translate to the same CDR3. The chain recombines TRBV2 with TRBJ1-2; perhaps TRBD1 as D (5 bases). V was clipped by 3 bases and J by 4 bases, with 6 bases between them. CDR3 length equals 12 residues. The V gene's germline CDR1 is SNHLY and CDR2 FYNNEI. The CDR3 reads CASSEQGYGYTF. The CDR3 nucleotides read TGTGCCAGCAGTGAGCAGGGCTATGGCTACACCTTC. The whole variable domain, filled in from reference TRBV2 and TRBJ1-2, reads EPEVTQTPSHQVTQMGQEVILRCVPISNHLYFYWYRQILGQKVEFLVSFYNNEISEKSEIFDDQFSVERPDGSNFTLKIRSTKLEDSAMYFCASSEQGYGYTFGSGTRLTVV.

This clone was detected many times. The genes are TRBV5-4 and TRBJ2-2; TRBD2 agrees at 12 bases. There are 17 residues in the CDR3. V was clipped by 2 bases and J by 2 bases; unmatched bases: 4. The V gene's germline CDR1 is SGHNT and CDR2 YYREEE (reference sequence). In DNA, the CDR3 is TGTGCCAGCAGCTTCTCTAGCGGGAGGGTTAACACCGGGGAGCTGTTTTTT. It is translated as CASSFSSGRVNTGELFF.

This rearrangement joins TRBV5-6 to TRBJ2-7; perhaps TRBD1 as D (5 bases). This CDR3 is 14 amino acids long. V shed 0 bases and J shed 3 bases, with 10 bases lying between them. Germline CDR1 is SGHDT and CDR2 is YYEEEE. In DNA form, the CDR3 reads TGTGCCAGCAGCTTGGCCACAGGCCTCTACGAGCAGTACTTC. Its translation: CASSLATGLYEQYF.

The chain links TRBV19 to TRBJ1-1; 8 bases align to TRBD1. V shed 9 bases and J 3 bases; nucleotides not matched to a gene: 12. The CDR3 is 15 residues long. Germline V gives CDR1 LNHDA, CDR2 SQIVND (reference sequence). CDR3 DNA: TGTGCCAGGGGAAGAAACAGGGGGATGTACACTGAAGCTTTCTTT. Residues: CARGRNRGMYTEAFF.

This chain connects TRBV4-1 to TRBJ2-7; 10 nucleotides align to TRBD2. Unmatched junction bases numbered 13, after V lost 1 base and J lost 4 bases. The CDR3 is 18 residues long. Germline lookup yields CDR1 MGHRA and CDR2 YSYEKL. The CDR3 DNA reads TGCGCCAGCAGCCAAGCGTTTTTAGGTAGCGGGGGGAGGTACGAGCAGTACTTC. Protein: CASSQAFLGSGGRYEQYF.